The 30 T cell receptor beta chains below all came from one sample that was sequenced in a study of blood T cells in healthy people across ages. Primers used in a second PCR of about 7 to 12 cycles were a sample-barcoded 5' primer and a J-beta primer mix. TCRdb called the 5' RACE reads again in MiXCR, with one record for every CDR3 protein. The data contain over 600,000 distinct CDR3 sequences, 40% to 45% of them singletons. The material sequenced was blood. All receptors come from an older man in good health.

This clonotype was counted ten times or more. The V gene is TRBV20-1, the J gene TRBJ2-4; 9 nucleotides agree with TRBD2. After removal of 3 bases from V and 6 bases from J, the junction contained 12 bases not matched to a gene. The germline CDR1 and CDR2 sequences are DFQATT and SNEGSKA (reference sequence). The CDR3 loop spans 16 amino acids. CDR3 protein: CSARGTEAGGLNIQYF. As DNA, the CDR3 is TGCAGTGCTAGGGGAACCGAAGCGGGGGGCCTAAACATTCAGTACTTC.

The V call is TRBV9, the J call TRBJ1-2, with unresolved D. Per germline, CDR1 SGDLS and CDR2 YYNGEE. The CDR3 is 13 residues long. The V end was cut by 2 bases, the J end by 4 bases, with 9 bases between. CDR3 sequence: CASSVTSAYGYTF. CDR3 in DNA: TGTGCCAGCAGCGTCACAAGTGCCTATGGCTACACCTTC.

This sequence joins TRBV7-2 and TRBJ1-3, with 7 bases that match TRBD1. In germline, CDR1 is SGHTA, CDR2 FQGNSA. This CDR3 has 13 residues. V shed 5 bases and J 9 bases; nucleotides not matched to a gene: 7. CDR3 DNA: TGTGCCAGCAGCCCCCGACAGGGTTTCACCATATATTTT. Protein product: CASSPRQGFTIYF.

The CDR3 nucleotides are TGTGCCAGCAGTGAGGAACATAGCAATCAGCCCCAGCATTTT. Protein sequence: CASSEEHSNQPQHF. This chain uses TRBV6-4 with TRBJ1-5, with D unclear. The V and J ends lost 3 bases and 0 bases respectively, with 6 bases between them. Per germline, CDR1 MRHNA and CDR2 SNTAGT. The CDR3 is 14 amino acids.

This chain connects TRBV12-3 or TRBV12-4 to TRBJ2-4; TRBD1 or TRBD2 may be the D gene (5 bases each). The CDR3 loop spans 17 amino acids. V lost 5 bases, J lost 1 base, and 18 bases lay in between. CDR3 nucleotides: TGTGCCAGCAGTGACTCGGGACGGACGGGGGCCAAAAACATTCAGTACTTC. Translating gives CASSDSGRTGAKNIQYF.

The rearrangement links TRBV19 to TRBJ2-3; TRBD2 aligns across 13 bases. The V segment lost 9 bases and the J segment 2 bases; nucleotides outside the gene matches: 5. Per the germline V gene, CDR1 is LNHDA and CDR2 is SQIVND (reference sequence). The CDR3 runs to 15 residues. This CDR3 reads CASRLAGGTTDTQYF. As DNA, the CDR3 is TGTGCCAGCAGACTAGCGGGGGGTACCACAGATACGCAGTATTTT. Based on the CDR3 plus reference TRBV19 and TRBJ2-3, the full variable domain is DGGITQSPKYLFRKEGQNVTLSCEQNLNHDAMYWYRQDPGQGLRLIYYSQIVNDFQKGDIAEGYSVSREKKESFPLTVTSAQKNPTAFYLCASRLAGGTTDTQYFGPGTRLTVL.

This chain joins TRBV28 and TRBJ2-3, with 12 bases matching TRBD2. J gave up 6 bases and V 9 bases, and 10 bases lay outside the gene matches. The CDR3 is 15 amino acids. CDR1 and CDR2 (germline): MDHEN, SYDVKM. The CDR3 DNA reads TGTGCCAGTCGGGCTAGCGGGAGGGGAGGGGATACGCAGTATTTT. Translated: CASRASGRGGDTQYF.

This clonotype was observed a few times. The chain has TRBV9 and TRBJ2-1, with 8 bases matching TRBD2. The CDR3 length is 16 residues. With V trimmed by 4 bases and J by 2 bases, 8 bases remained unmatched. In germline, CDR1 is SGDLS, CDR2 YYNGEE. CDR3 nucleotide sequence: TGTGCCAGCAGCAAGATGAGCGGGAGCCCCTACAATGAGCAGTTCTTC. It codes for CASSKMSGSPYNEQFF.

This clonotype was detected a few times. The J gene is TRBJ2-7, the V gene TRBV6-2 or TRBV6-3; D is perhaps TRBD1 (6 bases). Looked up from germline, CDR1 is MNHEY and CDR2 is SVGEGT. Trimming took 0 bases from V and 2 from J, leaving 8 bases between them. CDR3 size: 14 residues. CDR3 region: CASSYSTGPYEQYF. The CDR3 region has the DNA TGTGCCAGCAGTTACTCGACAGGACCCTACGAGCAGTACTTC.

This clonotype was recorded at least ten times. V gene TRBV7-2 combines with J gene TRBJ2-5; maybe TRBD1 (6 bases). CDR1 and CDR2 (germline): SGHTA, FQGNSA. Trimming took off 5 bases at V and 3 bases at J, with 10 bases between the two ends. The CDR3 consists of 13 residues. This chain's CDR3 is CASSQDREETQYF. CDR3 bases: TGTGCCAGCAGCCAGGACAGAGAAGAGACCCAGTACTTC.

On this clonotype itself: A junction end diverges from the germline sequence, so it may reflect a read error. This chain connects TRBV20-1 to TRBJ2-4; the match to TRBD1 covers 7 bases. Germline V gives CDR1 DFQATT, CDR2 SNEGSKA (reference sequence). The CDR3 loop spans 14 amino acids. CDR3 nucleotides: TGCAGTGCTCCCCGGGACAGAGCCAAAAACATTCGGTACTTC. It specifies CSAPRDRAKNIRYF.

This clonotype was counted at least ten times. This sequence joins TRBV29-1 and TRBJ1-4, with D maybe TRBD1 (5 bases). Germline assignment: CDR1 SQVTM and CDR2 ANQGSEA. V dropped 4 bases and J dropped 2 bases, with 11 bases sitting between them. The CDR3 is 14 amino acids. CDR3 sequence (DNA): TGCAGCGTTGCAGGGTCTGCGACTAATGAAAAACTGTTTTTT. This encodes CSVAGSATNEKLFF.

The gene calls are TRBV6-5 and TRBJ2-7; tentative D call: TRBD2 (6 bases). The V and J ends lost 3 bases and 10 bases respectively, with 13 bases between them. The CDR3 consists of 12 residues. Germline CDR1 MNHEY, CDR2 SVGAGI. CDR3 loop: CASSYRLGTQYF. The CDR3 nucleotides read TGTGCCAGCAGTTATAGGCTGGGGACTCAGTACTTC.

On this clonotype itself: A clone one base away is much larger, so this may be a read error. The V gene is TRBV5-6, the J gene TRBJ2-5, with D tentatively TRBD2 (6 bases). Germline V gene data show CDR1 as SGHDT and CDR2 as YYEEEE. The CDR3 extends over 16 amino acids. The V gene lost 4 bases and the J gene lost 0 bases, with 16 bases spanning the gap. The CDR3 here is CASSLSLRGYQETQYF. The CDR3 DNA sequence: TGTGCCAGCAGCCTCAGTCTCCGGGGGTACCAAGAGACCCAGTACTTC. Full variable domain (rest looked up from reference TRBV5-6 and TRBJ2-5): DAGVTQSPTHLIKTRGQQVTLRCSPKSGHDTVSWYQQALGQGPQFIFQYYEEEERQRGNFPDRFSGHQFPNYSSELNVNALLLGDSALYLCASSLSLRGYQETQYFGPGTRLLVL.

The CDR3 region is CASSQGYRVTYNEQYF. DNA for the CDR3: TGTGCCAGCAGCCAAGGTTACAGGGTGACCTACAATGAGCAGTACTTC. The chain uses TRBV14 and TRBJ2-1, with D perhaps matching TRBD1 (6 bases). With the DNA end fitting TRBJ2-7 better, the J assignment may be wrong. This CDR3 contains 16 residues. Germline assignment: CDR1 SGHDN and CDR2 FVKESK.

This clonotype was observed at least ten times. The chain uses TRBV7-2 and TRBJ2-3; TRBD1 is a possible D gene (6 bases). Germline values: CDR1 SGHTA, CDR2 FQGNSA. V was cut by 6 bases and J by 3 bases, with 13 bases left in between. This CDR3 has 14 residues. The CDR3 nucleotides are TGTGCCAGCAGTTTATCCACAGGGACAGATACGCAGTATTTT. It codes for CASSLSTGTDTQYF.

The gene calls are TRBV12-3 or TRBV12-4 and TRBJ1-5; D perhaps matches TRBD1 (6 bases). This CDR3 is built from 15 residues. The V end lost 5 bases, the J end lost 3 bases, and 14 bases lay between the germline ends. CDR3 amino acids: CASSLTQGFNQPQHF. The CDR3 DNA follows: TGTGCCAGCAGTCTTACACAGGGATTCAATCAGCCCCAGCATTTT.

This chain links TRBV7-9 with TRBJ1-1, with D unclear. CDR1 and CDR2 (germline): SEHNR, FQNEAQ (reference sequence). V dropped 5 bases and J dropped 0 bases, with 13 bases sitting between them. This CDR3 contains 15 residues. In DNA, the CDR3 is TGTGCCAGCAGCCCCGGCGGTGCCATGAACACTGAAGCTTTCTTT. It yields the protein CASSPGGAMNTEAFF.

CDR3 nucleotides: TGTGCCAGCAGTGAAAGCGGGGGTTCAGCTAACTATGGCTACACCTTC. Translated: CASSESGGSANYGYTF. The chain is built from TRBV6-1 and TRBJ1-2, with a tentative D call TRBD1 (5 bases). With 2 bases removed from V and 0 bases from J, the gap between germline ends came to 13 bases. The CDR3 has 16 residues. CDR1 is MNHNS and CDR2 is SASEGT in the germline V gene.

As for this clonotype: At one end, the junction sequence differs from germline, possibly due to a read error. The chain joins TRBV15 to TRBJ2-4; the D gene is possibly TRBD1 (6 bases). Per germline, CDR1 LNHNV and CDR2 YYDKDF (reference sequence). The CDR3 runs 14 residues. Here the CDR3 reads CVTSPRTAGCIRYF. Here the CDR3 DNA reads TGTGTCACCAGCCCCCGGACAGCTGGCTGCATTCGGTACTTC.

This clonotype was recorded a few times. CDR3 in amino acids: CASSSQPGSTDTQYF. The CDR3 region has the DNA TGCGCCAGCAGCTCACAACCAGGGAGCACAGATACGCAGTATTTT. The chain has TRBV5-1 and TRBJ2-3, with D maybe TRBD1 (5 bases). Germline V lookup: CDR1 SGHRS, CDR2 YFSETQ. Between the trimmed V and J ends, which lost 3 bases and 0 bases, there was a span of 11 bases. The CDR3 length is 15 residues.

This clonotype was seen ten or more times. The V and J genes are TRBV9 and TRBJ2-7; unclear D gene. Trimming removed 0 bases from V and 3 bases from J, with 10 bases in between. The CDR3 loop spans 14 amino acids. The germline V gene encodes CDR1 SGDLS and CDR2 YYNGEE. CDR3 DNA: TGTGCCAGCAGCGTAGGATACAGCCTCTACGAGCAGTACTTC. Its translation is CASSVGYSLYEQYF.

This clonotype was seen a handful of times. The chain joins TRBV6-2 or TRBV6-3 to TRBJ2-7, with D perhaps TRBD1 (6 bases). The germline gives CDR1 MNHEY, CDR2 SVGEGT. This CDR3 is 14 amino acids long. V lost 5 bases and J lost 4, with 15 bases in between. In DNA, the CDR3 is TGTGCCAGCAGTGCCACACAGGGATCGTACGAGCAGTACTTC. Translation: CASSATQGSYEQYF.

This clonotype was seen at least ten times. The chain is built from TRBV7-2 and TRBJ2-5, with D perhaps matching TRBD1 (7 bases). CDR3 size: 13 residues. Deletions cut 5 bases from V and 4 bases from J, with 11 bases between. Germline values: CDR1 SGHTA, CDR2 FQGNSA. The CDR3 is CASSRQGGETQYF. DNA for the CDR3: TGTGCCAGCAGCCGACAGGGAGGAGAGACCCAGTACTTC.

The rearrangement uses TRBV19 and TRBJ2-2; the D gene is possibly TRBD2 (5 bases). CDR1 and CDR2 from the germline V gene are LNHDA and SQIVND (reference sequence). The CDR3 runs 14 residues. V was shortened by 3 bases and J by 1 base, with 6 bases between the two germline ends. CDR3 nucleotide sequence: TGTGCCAGTAGTATGGGGAGGAACACCGGGGAGCTGTTTTTT. Translated: CASSMGRNTGELFF.

V usage is TRBV6-1 and J usage is TRBJ2-3; D possibly matches TRBD1 or TRBD2 (5 bases each). The germline V gene encodes CDR1 MNHNS and CDR2 SASEGT. This CDR3 region has 15 residues. Trimming took 5 bases from V and 0 from J, leaving 12 bases between them. As DNA, the CDR3 is TGTGCCAGCAGTCGGGACGCGACTAGCACAGATACGCAGTATTTT. It codes for CASSRDATSTDTQYF.

The rearrangement links TRBV24-1 to TRBJ2-4; D could derive from TRBD1 or TRBD2 (5 bases each). The CDR3 contains 12 residues. V lost 4 bases and J 10 bases, leaving 10 bases between the germline ends. Germline V gene sequence: CDR1 KGHDR, CDR2 SFDVKD. CDR3 in amino acids: CATSELGTIQYF. The CDR3 region has the DNA TGTGCCACCAGTGAACTTGGGACGATTCAGTACTTC.

A single count supports this clonotype. This chain links TRBV5-5 with TRBJ2-1, with 7 bases that match TRBD1. V was clipped by 4 bases and J by 3 bases; unmatched bases: 10. CDR1 and CDR2 from the germline V gene are SGHKS and YYEKEE (reference sequence). The CDR3 loop spans 16 amino acids. The CDR3 coding sequence is TGTGCCAGCAGCGCCCGACAGGGCCCCTACTACAATGAGCAGTTCTTC. Translated: CASSARQGPYYNEQFF.

J is TRBJ2-1 and V is TRBV28; D remains ambiguous. CDR3 length equals 14 residues. The germline V gene encodes CDR1 MDHEN and CDR2 SYDVKM. Trimming took off 3 bases at V and 1 base at J, with 7 bases between the two ends. The CDR3 nucleotides read TGTGCCAGCAGTTTTGTGGAATCCTACAATGAGCAGTTCTTC. This encodes CASSFVESYNEQFF.

This sequence joins TRBV20-1 and TRBJ1-6; D not resolved. There are 12 residues in the CDR3. Germline V lookup: CDR1 DFQATT, CDR2 SNEGSKA (reference sequence). The V and J ends lost 1 base and 9 bases respectively, with 7 bases between them. DNA for the CDR3: TGCAGTGCTAGAGGTGATCGTTCACCCCTCCACTTT. Translating it yields CSARGDRSPLHF.